One and the same sample provided the 27 T cell receptor beta chains below, sequenced in a study of T cells after yellow fever vaccination. MiXCR, applied by TCRdb to the 5' RACE reads, yields one record per CDR3 protein. The sample includes some 160,000 distinct CDR3 sequences, approximately 9.9% of them seen just once. Sequencing used CD8+ T cells sorted from PBMCs, obtained 45 days after the yellow fever booster vaccination. The receptor source for this set is a man between 18 and 29 years old who received the YFV17D yellow fever vaccine.

The chain has TRBV6-5 and TRBJ2-7; D is unresolved. Looked up from germline, CDR1 is MNHEY and CDR2 is SVGAGI. The CDR3 runs 13 residues. Trimming removed 2 bases at V and 2 bases at J, with 7 bases between. For the CDR3, the DNA is TGTGCCAGCAGTTACGGGGATGCCTACGAGCAGTACTTC. The encoded protein is CASSYGDAYEQYF.

The table lists this clonotype with many counts. The gene calls are TRBV11-2 and TRBJ2-1, with 10 bases lining up with TRBD1. The CDR3 is 14 amino acids. Germline loops: CDR1 SGHAT, CDR2 FQNNGV. V shed 5 bases and J 7 bases; nucleotides not matched to a gene: 5. CDR3 nucleotides: TGTGCCAGCAGCCATACGGGACAGGGGAATGAGCAGTTCTTC. Its translation is CASSHTGQGNEQFF.

The rearrangement joins TRBV5-1 to TRBJ2-7; D might be TRBD1 (7 bases). CDR3 size: 14 residues. V was trimmed by 6 bases and J by 2 bases, leaving 15 bases between them. The germline gives CDR1 SGHRS, CDR2 YFSETQ. The CDR3 DNA sequence: TGCGCCAGCACTCGCAGGGGGGCCCCCTACGAGCAGTACTTC. Amino acid sequence: CASTRRGAPYEQYF.

This clonotype has just a few counts. The chain couples TRBV4-3 to TRBJ1-5; the D is unclear. Germline values: CDR1 LGHNA, CDR2 YSLEER. V was trimmed by 0 bases and J by 4 bases, leaving 10 bases between them. The CDR3 has 15 amino acids. CDR3 loop: CASSQDRGRNQPQHF. Written as DNA, the CDR3 is TGCGCCAGCAGCCAAGATAGAGGGCGAAATCAGCCCCAGCATTTT.

This clonotype showed up just a few times. The chain links TRBV5-1 to TRBJ2-3; TRBD2 is a possible D gene (5 bases). The V end was cut by 0 bases, the J end by 5 bases, with 7 bases between. Germline CDR1 and CDR2: SGHRS and YFSETQ. CDR3 size: 13 residues. Written as DNA, the CDR3 is TGCGCCAGCAGCTTGGAGGCGGGAGATACGCAGTATTTT. This encodes CASSLEAGDTQYF.

This clonotype was seen only a few times. The gene calls are TRBV20-1 and TRBJ2-2; 8 bases match TRBD1. The CDR3 extends over 16 amino acids. The trim removed 0 bases at V and 6 bases at J, leaving 9 bases unmatched. Germline loops: CDR1 DFQATT, CDR2 SNEGSKA (reference sequence). CDR3 in amino acids: CSARDPKQGEAGELFF. CDR3 DNA sequence: TGCAGTGCTAGAGATCCGAAACAGGGGGAAGCCGGGGAGCTGTTTTTT.

V gene TRBV10-3 combines with J gene TRBJ2-6; 8 positions match TRBD1. Germline V gene sequence: CDR1 ENHRY, CDR2 SYGVKD. Trimming removed 3 bases from V and 2 bases from J; junction bases left unmatched: 3. The CDR3 has 16 residues. The CDR3 coding sequence is TGTGCCATCAGTGACTCAGGGGGCGCTGGGGCCAACGTCCTGACTTTC. Encoded protein: CAISDSGGAGANVLTF.

The chain uses TRBV6-5 and TRBJ2-7, with D possibly being TRBD2 (6 bases). V dropped 2 bases and J dropped 2 bases, with 16 bases sitting between them. This CDR3 region has 16 residues. Germline V gene sequence: CDR1 MNHEY, CDR2 SVGAGI. The CDR3: CASSYALEGPTYEQYV. CDR3 sequence (DNA): TGTGCCAGCAGTTACGCGTTGGAGGGGCCTACCTACGAGCAGTACGTC.

This clonotype came up a few times. This chain links TRBV6-5 with TRBJ2-7, with D possibly TRBD2 on 7 matching bases. Trimming removed 5 bases from V and 5 bases from J, with 16 bases in between. CDR3 length: 14 residues. Germline loops: CDR1 MNHEY, CDR2 SVGAGI. The CDR3 reads CASSPRGGPDEQYF. The CDR3, as DNA: TGTGCCAGCAGTCCGAGGGGGGGCCCCGACGAGCAGTACTTC.

The V and J genes are TRBV5-4 and TRBJ1-2; 11 nucleotides line up with TRBD1. Trimming took 3 bases from V and 5 from J; bases not matched to a gene: 3. Germline values: CDR1 SGHNT, CDR2 YYREEE (reference sequence). CDR3 length: 14 residues. CDR3 in amino acids: CASSSGTGGYGYTF. The CDR3 DNA follows: TGTGCCAGCAGCTCTGGGACAGGGGGATATGGCTACACCTTC.

This chain connects TRBV25-1 to TRBJ1-2; D not certain. Germline CDR1 MGHDK, CDR2 SYGVNS. The CDR3 contains 13 residues. V gave up 4 bases and J gave up 3 bases, with 9 bases separating them. CDR3 bases: TGTGCCAGCAGTGGTCCCTTCGACTATGGCTACACCTTC. This codes for CASSGPFDYGYTF.

V usage is TRBV11-2 and J usage is TRBJ2-3, with D perhaps TRBD2 (5 bases). The CDR3 length is 15 residues. Per germline, CDR1 SGHAT and CDR2 FQNNGV. Trimming cost V 5 bases and J 2 bases, with 14 bases left between them. The CDR3 spells CASSPWTLNTDTQYF. The CDR3 DNA reads as TGTGCCAGCAGCCCCTGGACTCTAAACACAGATACGCAGTATTTT. The entire variable domain, with the rest obtained from reference TRBV11-2 and TRBJ2-3, is as follows: EAGVAQSPRYKIIEKRQSVAFWCNPISGHATLYWYQQILGQGPKLLIQFQNNGVVDDSQLPKDRFSAERLKGVDSTLKIQPAKLEDSAVYLCASSPWTLNTDTQYFGPGTRLTVL.

In this sample, this clonotype turned up many times. The chain uses TRBV7-2 and TRBJ2-7; D tentatively reads TRBD1 or TRBD2 (6 bases each). Germline V gene data show CDR1 as SGHTA and CDR2 as FQGNSA. Between the trimmed V and J ends, which lost 3 bases and 2 bases, there was a span of 11 bases. This CDR3 has 14 residues. The CDR3 nucleotides are TGTGCCAGCAGCTTGGGGGGCCTCCCCTACGAGCAGTACTTC. Protein product: CASSLGGLPYEQYF.

The CDR3 DNA reads TGTGCCAGCAGCCAGGGGGGGCGGGACTACGAGCAGTACGTC. It encodes CASSQGGRDYEQYV. The chain links TRBV7-6 to TRBJ2-7; TRBD1 or TRBD2 may be the D gene (7 bases each). V was trimmed by 5 bases and J by 3 bases, leaving 14 bases between them. The germline V gene encodes CDR1 SGHVS and CDR2 FNYEAQ. CDR3 length: 14 residues.

This clonotype was seen just once. This chain links TRBV5-4 with TRBJ2-2; possible D gene TRBD1, 5 bases. In germline, CDR1 is SGHNT, CDR2 YYREEE (reference sequence). The germline V and J ends were trimmed by 9 bases and 5 bases, with 14 bases remaining between them. The CDR3 sequence is 13 residues long. Written as DNA, the CDR3 is TGTGCCACCCTTGGGGCCGGTACCGGGGAGCTGTTTTTT. It codes for CATLGAGTGELFF.

Only a few counts were recorded for this clonotype. This sequence joins TRBV6-6 and TRBJ1-1; D is ambiguous. V was clipped by 0 bases and J by 2 bases, with 7 bases between them. Per germline, CDR1 MNHNY and CDR2 SVGAGI (reference sequence). The CDR3 is 14 amino acids. DNA for the CDR3: TGTGCCAGCAGTTACTCGCTAGATAACACTGAAGCTTTCTTT. It encodes CASSYSLDNTEAFF.

The table lists this clonotype with many counts. The chain is built from TRBV9 and TRBJ2-3; D remains unclear. V lost 0 bases and J 0 bases, leaving 14 bases between the germline ends. Germline V CDR1 and CDR2: SGDLS, YYNGEE. The CDR3 runs 17 residues. CDR3 DNA sequence: TGTGCCAGCAGCGTAGCTAGGCACATTACTAGCACAGATACGCAGTATTTT. It encodes CASSVARHITSTDTQYF.

The sample holds many counts of this clonotype. The chain couples TRBV4-2 to TRBJ2-1; D not certain. The CDR3 has 17 residues. Germline loops: CDR1 LGHNA, CDR2 YNFKEQ. Trimming removed 1 base from V and 2 bases from J, with 15 bases in between. CDR3 residues: CASSQVVVADAYNEQFF. CDR3 nucleotides: TGTGCCAGCAGCCAAGTCGTGGTCGCGGACGCCTACAATGAGCAGTTCTTC.

Ten or more counts support this clonotype. This chain joins TRBV10-3 and TRBJ2-7, with unresolved D. Germline values: CDR1 ENHRY, CDR2 SYGVKD. V was shortened by 3 bases and J by 0 bases, with 15 bases between the two germline ends. This CDR3 spans 16 amino acids. The CDR3 is CAISDNGGASSYEQYF. For the CDR3, the DNA is TGTGCCATCAGTGACAACGGCGGCGCAAGCTCCTACGAGCAGTACTTC.

This clonotype was counted only a few times. The chain has TRBV7-9 and TRBJ1-5, with TRBD1 matching over 12 bases. After removal of 6 bases from V and 0 bases from J, the junction contained 3 bases not matched to a gene. The V gene's germline CDR1 is SEHNR and CDR2 FQNEAQ (reference sequence). CDR3 length equals 16 residues. CDR3 residues: CASSPGQGASNQPQHF. CDR3 sequence (DNA): TGTGCCAGCAGTCCGGGACAGGGGGCTAGCAATCAGCCCCAGCATTTT.

This clonotype was counted at least ten times. The chain recombines TRBV6-5 with TRBJ2-5, with TRBD2 matching 11 bases. The germline V gene encodes CDR1 MNHEY and CDR2 SVGAGI. Germline trimming cut 2 bases from V and 3 bases from J; bases unmatched to any gene: 11. The CDR3 covers 18 residues. The CDR3 reads CASSYPRLGTSGEETQYF. The CDR3 bases are TGTGCCAGCAGTTACCCGCGGTTGGGGACTAGCGGTGAAGAGACCCAGTACTTC.

This clonotype showed up just a few times. The chain links TRBV29-1 to TRBJ2-5; the D gene is possibly TRBD1 (6 bases). The germline gives CDR1 SQVTM, CDR2 ANQGSEA. V lost 6 bases, J lost 5 bases, and 22 bases lay in between. The CDR3 extends over 15 amino acids. The CDR3 region is CSVERVTRDRETQYF. CDR3 DNA: TGCAGCGTCGAAAGGGTGACCCGCGACAGGGAGACCCAGTACTTC.

This clonotype was recorded a few times. The rearrangement joins TRBV7-9 to TRBJ2-3; no definite D call. In germline, CDR1 is SEHNR, CDR2 FQNEAQ (reference sequence). V was clipped by 3 bases and J by 0 bases, with 7 bases between them. The CDR3 loop spans 14 amino acids. The DNA for the CDR3 is TGTGCCAGCAGCTTCGTAATTAGCACAGATACGCAGTATTTT. Translating it yields CASSFVISTDTQYF.

The table lists this clonotype with a few counts. The chain joins TRBV27 to TRBJ2-5; D call uncertain. Germline CDR1 MNHEY, CDR2 SMNVEV (reference sequence). V was cut by 3 bases and J by 5 bases, with 4 bases left in between. The CDR3 runs 11 residues. The CDR3 is CASSLPETQYF. DNA for the CDR3: TGTGCCAGCAGTTTGCCGGAGACCCAGTACTTC.

The chain employs TRBV27 and TRBJ2-2; a weak D match, TRBD2 (5 bases). The germline V gene encodes CDR1 MNHEY and CDR2 SMNVEV (reference sequence). CDR3 length: 15 residues. Trimming took off 5 bases at V and 0 bases at J, with 10 bases between the two ends. The DNA for the CDR3 is TGTGCCAGCAGTCCCGAGCGGTCGAACACCGGGGAGCTGTTTTTT. It is translated as CASSPERSNTGELFF.

This clonotype was recorded many times. This chain joins TRBV24-1 and TRBJ1-2; D possibly corresponds to TRBD1 (5 bases). CDR3 size: 13 residues. Germline CDR1 reads KGHDR; CDR2 reads SFDVKD. The germline V and J ends were trimmed by 5 bases and 4 bases, with 10 bases remaining between them. The CDR3 DNA reads as TGTGCCACCAGTGTAGACAGAGCCTATGGCTACACCTTC. Protein product: CATSVDRAYGYTF.

This clonotype showed up many times. The chain uses TRBV7-2 and TRBJ1-1, with a possible D match to TRBD1 (5 bases). Germline CDR1 and CDR2: SGHTA and FQGNSA. V dropped 4 bases and J dropped 4 bases, with 19 bases sitting between them. This CDR3 comprises 16 residues. CDR3 DNA: TGTGCCAGCAGCTATGACGGACGGGGGAGCGGCACTGAAGCTTTCTTT. Translating gives CASSYDGRGSGTEAFF. Full variable domain (missing parts from reference TRBV7-2 and TRBJ1-1): GAGVSQSPSNKVTEKGKDVELRCDPISGHTALYWYRQSLGQGLEFLIYFQGNSAPDKSGLPSDRFSAERTGGSVSTLTIQRTQQEDSAVYLCASSYDGRGSGTEAFFGQGTRLTVV.